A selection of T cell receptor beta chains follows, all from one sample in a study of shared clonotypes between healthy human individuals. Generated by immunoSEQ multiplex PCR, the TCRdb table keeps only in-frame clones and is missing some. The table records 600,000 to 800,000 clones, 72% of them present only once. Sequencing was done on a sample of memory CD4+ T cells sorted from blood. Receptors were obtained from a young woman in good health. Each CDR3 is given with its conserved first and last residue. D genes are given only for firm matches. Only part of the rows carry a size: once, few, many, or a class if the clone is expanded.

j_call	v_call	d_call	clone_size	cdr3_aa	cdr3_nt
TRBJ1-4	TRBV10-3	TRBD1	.	CAISEPPGQGPEKLFF	TGTGCCATCAGTGAGCCCCCGGGACAGGGTCCGGAAAAACTGTTTTTT
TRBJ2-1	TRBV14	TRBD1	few	CASSQRGQGFYNEQFF	TGTGCCAGCAGCCAGAGGGGACAGGGGTTTTACAATGAGCAGTTCTTC
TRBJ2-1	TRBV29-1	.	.	CSALGGGRRNEQFF	TGCAGCGCATTAGGGGGAGGCCGGAGGAATGAGCAGTTCTTC
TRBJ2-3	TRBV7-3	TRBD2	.	CASSSIPGLALGTQYF	TGTGCCAGCAGCTCGATTCCGGGACTAGCATTAGGTACGCAGTATTTT
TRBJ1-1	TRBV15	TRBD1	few	CATSRHGTGGSSTEAFF	TGTGCCACCAGCAGACACGGGACAGGGGGGTCGTCCACTGAAGCTTTCTTT
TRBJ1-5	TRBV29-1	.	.	CSVEQAQGGQPQHF	TGCAGCGTTGAGCAGGCACAGGGAGGTCAGCCCCAGCATTTT
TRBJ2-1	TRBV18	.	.	CASSPDRSYNEQFF	TGTGCCAGCTCACCCGACCGATCCTACAATGAGCAGTTCTTC
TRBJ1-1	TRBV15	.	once	CATSRATSMNTEAFF	TGTGCCACCAGCAGAGCCACGAGCATGAACACTGAAGCTTTCTTT
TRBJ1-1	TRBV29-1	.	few	CSVAPQLNTEAFF	TGCAGCGTTGCGCCACAGCTGAACACTGAAGCTTTCTTT
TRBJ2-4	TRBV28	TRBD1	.	CASSGDRVRNIQYF	TGTGCCAGCAGTGGAGACAGGGTGAGAAACATTCAGTACTTC
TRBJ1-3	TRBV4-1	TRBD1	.	CASSRRTGEGNTIYF	TGCGCCAGCAGCCGGAGGACAGGGGAAGGAAACACCATATATTTT
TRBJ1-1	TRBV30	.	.	CAWSVLGATEAFF	TGTGCCTGGAGTGTACTCGGGGCTACTGAAGCTTTCTTT
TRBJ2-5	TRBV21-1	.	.	CATDSGKAASGKLQAPREETQYF	TGTGCCACCGACTCTGGCAAAGCGGCTAGCGGGAAACTGCAGGCACCAAGGGAAGAGACCCAGTACTTC
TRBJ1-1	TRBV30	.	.	CAWSVSGYTEAFF	TGTGCCTGGAGTGTAAGTGGCTACACTGAAGCTTTCTTT
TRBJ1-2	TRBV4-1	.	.	CASSQDGNYGYTF	TGCGCCAGCAGCCAAGACGGTAACTATGGCTACACCTTC
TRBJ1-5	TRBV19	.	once	CASSIVLGGNQPQHF	TGTGCCAGTAGTATAGTCCTGGGAGGCAATCAGCCCCAGCATTTT
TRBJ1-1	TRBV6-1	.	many	CASSERGGSTEAFF	TGTGCCAGCAGTGAAAGAGGGGGGAGTACTGAAGCTTTCTTT